The clone carrying this TCR beta chain has just a few counts. The sample belongs to a study of shared clonotypes between healthy human individuals. Profiled with immunoSEQ multiplex PCR; TCRdb holds only in-frame clones, not every one. In the table there are a few million clones, about 90% of which are singletons. V dropped 2 bases and J dropped 3 bases, with 13 bases sitting between them. Germline V gene sequence: CDR1 LNHDA, CDR2 SQIVND (reference sequence). There are 15 residues in the CDR3. Sample: naive CD4+ T cells from PBMCs. Subset: CD45RA+ positively selected. This chain uses TRBV19 with TRBJ1-1; tentative D call: TRBD1 (6 bases). The source of this sequence is a man aged 18 to 29 in good health. Some clones in this sample may be carry-over from other donors' samples. CDR3 nucleotides: TGTGCCAGTAGTATACCGACAGGAGGGGACACTGAAGCTTTCTTT. Translation: CASSIPTGGDTEAFF.